This T cell receptor (beta chain) originates from a study of PD-1 blockade in classical Hodgkin lymphoma. Time point noted: cycle 4 day 1 (C4D1), after around six weeks of nivolumab. Brentuximab vedotin exposure varied, and every patient relapsed after autologous stem cell transplantation. Using magnetic negative selection, the CD4+ T cells were separated out of thawed PBMCs. Study-wide points: Whereas CD4+ TCR diversity had risen significantly by C4D1, CD8+ TCR diversity had not. Relapsed/refractory patients reportedly had lower baseline diversity than newly diagnosed patients. Newly diagnosed and completely responding patients shared comparable baseline diversity.

The table came from immunoSEQ multiplex PCR; TCRdb's copy has only in-frame clones and leaves some out. Here the sample spans under 15,000 clones, about four fifths being singletons. The CDR3 extends over 11 amino acids. Germline lookup yields CDR1 SGHRS and CDR2 YFSETQ. Trimming cost V 3 bases and J 3 bases, with 2 bases left between them. Points on this clone: The target antigen is unknown.

The source is a human donor with classical Hodgkin lymphoma. The material sequenced was CD4+ T cells from blood, taken before the fourth cycle of nivolumab. This sequence joins TRBV5-1 and TRBJ2-3; D not resolved. The DNA of the CDR3 is TGCGCCAGCAGCTCAACAGATACGCAGTATTTT. It yields the protein CASSSTDTQYF.